Shown below are 26 T cell receptor beta chains from a single sample sequenced in a study of T cells in Graves' hyperthyroidism and ophthalmopathy. TCR beta CDR3 regions were amplified from RNA transcripts. Carried out on the TCR CDR3, a first-round RT-PCR used the HTBI primer set. TCRdb reprocessed the multiplex PCR reads with MiXCR, giving one entry per CDR3 protein. The sample lists about 400,000 distinct CDR3 sequences; 15% to 18% were seen once. The sequenced sample was blood. Receptors originate from a woman in her late teens or twenties with Graves' hyperthyroidism that later progressed to Graves' ophthalmopathy.

This chain links TRBV20-1 with TRBJ1-6; perhaps TRBD1 as D (6 bases). Trimming removed 2 bases from V and 7 bases from J, with 15 bases in between. Germline values: CDR1 DFQATT, CDR2 SNEGSKA (reference sequence). The CDR3 extends over 15 amino acids. The CDR3 sequence is CSARQGRNRNSPLHF. CDR3 coding DNA: TGCAGTGCTAGACAGGGGAGGAATCGGAATTCACCCCTCCACTTT.

This clonotype was seen only a few times. This chain joins TRBV9 and TRBJ2-5, with a weak D call TRBD2 (6 bases). V was trimmed by 0 bases and J by 4 bases, leaving 13 bases between them. This CDR3 contains 15 residues. CDR1 and CDR2 from the germline V gene are SGDLS and YYNGEE. The CDR3 bases are TGTGCCAGCAGCGTAGTAGTCGGAGCGGGAGAGACCCAGTACTTC. As protein: CASSVVVGAGETQYF.

This clonotype was detected a few times. The chain links TRBV5-1 to TRBJ1-5; 7 bases align to TRBD1. The germline V gene has CDR1 SGHRS and CDR2 YFSETQ. This CDR3 contains 16 residues. Losses at the gene ends were 4 bases for V and 3 bases for J; bases not matched to a gene: 10. CDR3 amino acids: CASSHLGTVDNQPQHF. CDR3 bases: TGCGCCAGCAGCCATTTGGGGACAGTTGACAATCAGCCCCAGCATTTT.

This clonotype was counted between two and nine times. The V gene is TRBV6-4, the J gene TRBJ2-3, with 7 bases lining up with TRBD2. This CDR3 has 17 amino acids. CDR1 is MRHNA, CDR2 SNTAGT, per germline. V trimming: 0 bases; J trimming: 1 base; junction bases outside the gene matches: 7. CDR3 nucleotides: TGTGCCAGCAGTGACTCTTTTGGCGGGAGCGGCACAGATACGCAGTATTTT. Translating gives CASSDSFGGSGTDTQYF.

In this sample, this clonotype turned up many times. The V gene is TRBV20-1, the J gene TRBJ2-7, with D possibly TRBD2 on 5 matching bases. Trimming pared 0 bases from V and 4 bases from J, leaving 19 bases between. This CDR3 region has 16 residues. Germline CDR1 DFQATT, CDR2 SNEGSKA (reference sequence). The CDR3 DNA reads as TGCAGTGCTAGAGATCCCGGGTATAGGACTTCATACGAGCAGTACTTC. It translates to CSARDPGYRTSYEQYF.

The chain combines TRBV18 with TRBJ2-2; 11 nucleotides line up with TRBD2. Germline lookup yields CDR1 KGHSH and CDR2 LQKENI. V shed 1 base and J 5 bases; nucleotides not matched to a gene: 9. This CDR3 spans 18 amino acids. CDR3 residues: CASSPRSGLAAQTGELFF. CDR3 nucleotide sequence: TGTGCCAGCTCACCACGTTCGGGACTAGCGGCCCAGACCGGGGAGCTGTTTTTT. Supplemented by reference TRBV18 and TRBJ2-2, the full variable domain reads NAGVMQNPRHLVRRRGQEARLRCSPMKGHSHVYWYRQLPEEGLKFMVYLQKENIIDESGMPKERFSAEFPKEGPSILRIQQVVRGDSAAYFCASSPRSGLAAQTGELFFGEGSRLTVL.

Turning to this clonotype: This may stem from a read error, because a much larger clone lies one nucleotide away. V gene TRBV27 combines with J gene TRBJ2-1; D is ambiguous. The V end was cut by 2 bases, the J end by 5 bases, with 13 bases between. Germline-derived CDR1 and CDR2 are MNHEY and SMNVEV (reference sequence). The CDR3 covers 15 residues. CDR3 residues: CASSLKDLVHNEQFF. Here the CDR3 DNA reads TGTGCCAGCAGTTTAAAGGACCTAGTGCACAATGAGCAGTTCTTC.

With regard to this clonotype: A read error may be the cause here, since a much bigger clone is one base away. The chain's CDR3 is CASGQGQGGNEQYF. The DNA for the CDR3 is TGTGCCAGCGGCCAGGGACAGGGTGGGAACGAGCAGTACTTC. The chain recombines TRBV7-6 with TRBJ2-7; 9 bases align to TRBD1. The CDR3 is 14 residues long. Germline CDR1 and CDR2: SGHVS and FNYEAQ. V lost 8 bases and J lost 5; bases outside the gene matches: 10.

The chain recombines TRBV5-1 with TRBJ1-1; D is unclear. The CDR3 extends over 13 amino acids. Germline CDR1 reads SGHRS; CDR2 reads YFSETQ. V lost 5 bases to trimming and J lost 5 bases, with 13 bases between them. CDR3 DNA sequence: TGCGCCAGCAGATACAGATTGAGGACTGAAGCTTTCTTT. Translation: CASRYRLRTEAFF.

Many counts were recorded for this clonotype. V gene TRBV6-1 combines with J gene TRBJ2-3, with D uncertain. Trimming removed 8 bases at V and 0 bases at J, with 18 bases between. The CDR3 covers 16 residues. Germline CDR1 and CDR2: MNHNS and SASEGT. The CDR3 DNA reads TGTGCCAGCCATTCCCGGAGCTCCTCTAGCACAGATACGCAGTATTTT. Translation gives CASHSRSSSSTDTQYF.

This clonotype was counted only a few times. This chain connects TRBV20-1 to TRBJ1-2, with 8 bases fitting TRBD1. The V gene's germline CDR1 is DFQATT and CDR2 SNEGSKA (reference sequence). With 0 bases clipped from V and 7 bases from J, the junction kept 7 bases outside the gene matches. CDR3 length equals 14 residues. CDR3 nucleotide sequence: TGCAGTGCTAGAGATCGCCGCAGGGGGCCTGGCTACACCTTC. It yields the protein CSARDRRRGPGYTF.

The chain recombines TRBV6-1 with TRBJ2-7; 8 positions match TRBD2. Per the germline V gene, CDR1 is MNHNS and CDR2 is SASEGT. There are 15 residues in the CDR3. The J segment lost 4 bases and the V segment lost 1 base, leaving 6 bases of the junction unmatched. The CDR3 nucleotides read TGTGCCAGCAGTGAAGAGGCGGGAGGCCCATACGAGCAGTACTTC. Its translation: CASSEEAGGPYEQYF.

This sequence joins TRBV7-9 and TRBJ2-1; TRBD2 matches 11 bases. CDR3 length: 16 residues. CDR1 and CDR2 (germline): SEHNR, FQNEAQ (reference sequence). The junction had 13 bases not matched to a gene; V was cut back by 5 bases and J by 10 bases. CDR3 in amino acids: CASSPGVAGGPGEQFF. The CDR3 region has the DNA TGTGCCAGCAGCCCGGGGGTAGCGGGAGGGCCAGGAGAGCAGTTCTTC.

There are many counts of this clonotype. The chain carries TRBV30 and TRBJ1-1; TRBD1 matches at 9 bases. V shed 3 bases, J shed 5 bases, and the junction held 10 bases outside the gene matches. Germline loops: CDR1 GTSNPN, CDR2 SVGIG (reference sequence). This CDR3 comprises 15 residues. The CDR3 bases are TGTGCCTGGAGGAAGACGGACAGGGGAGGAACTGAAGCTTTCTTT. Translating it yields CAWRKTDRGGTEAFF.

The chain has TRBV12-3 or TRBV12-4 and TRBJ1-2; D is possibly TRBD1 (5 bases). V was pared by 3 bases and J by 5 bases, with 10 bases between. The CDR3 runs to 13 residues. DNA of the CDR3: TGTGCCAGCAGTTTGGGGCCGAGATATGGCTACACCTTC. As protein: CASSLGPRYGYTF.

The V gene is TRBV2, the J gene TRBJ1-1; TRBD1 is a possible D gene (6 bases). The ends were cut back, 4 bases at V and 11 bases at J, with 11 bases in the middle. Germline CDR1 is SNHLY and CDR2 is FYNNEI. This CDR3 contains 11 residues. CDR3 sequence: CASSATGFAFF. The CDR3 region has the DNA TGTGCCAGCAGTGCAACAGGGTTCGCTTTCTTT.

This clonotype was observed many times. Written as DNA, the CDR3 is TGTGCCAGCAGTCTGGACAGGGCTGATCAGCCCCAGCATTTT. Its translation: CASSLDRADQPQHF. This chain joins TRBV28 and TRBJ1-5, with 8 bases fitting TRBD1. The CDR3 sequence is 14 residues long. V lost 5 bases and J lost 5; bases outside the gene matches: 5. Germline V CDR1 and CDR2: MDHEN, SYDVKM. Looking up the rest from reference TRBV28 and TRBJ1-5 gives the full variable domain: DVKVTQSSRYLVKRTGEKVFLECVQDMDHENMFWYRQDPGLGLRLIYFSYDVKMKEKGDIPEGYSVSREKKERFSLILESASTNQTSMYLCASSLDRADQPQHFGDGTRLSIL.

The gene calls are TRBV5-1 and TRBJ2-5; D is unclear. Between the trimmed V and J ends, which lost 0 bases and 2 bases, there was a span of 8 bases. The CDR3 sequence is 14 residues long. Germline V gene sequence: CDR1 SGHRS, CDR2 YFSETQ. CDR3 sequence (DNA): TGCGCCAGCAGCTTGGTGAGAATTCAAGAGACCCAGTACTTC. This gives the protein CASSLVRIQETQYF. Complete variable domain (other parts from reference TRBV5-1 and TRBJ2-5): KAGVTQTPRYLIKTRGQQVTLSCSPISGHRSVSWYQQTPGQGLQFLFEYFSETQRNKGNFPGRFSGRQFSNSRSEMNVSTLELGDSALYLCASSLVRIQETQYFGPGTRLLVL.

This clonotype was counted many times. V gene TRBV5-1 combines with J gene TRBJ1-1, with 7 nucleotides matching TRBD1. Germline V gene lookup returns CDR1 SGHRS and CDR2 YFSETQ. V lost 4 bases to trimming and J lost 1 base; unmatched junction nucleotides: 7. This CDR3 spans 15 amino acids. The CDR3 protein is CASSVGQYTNTEAFF. CDR3 DNA: TGCGCCAGCAGCGTGGGACAGTATACGAACACTGAAGCTTTCTTT.

This clonotype was seen repeatedly, ten times or more. V is TRBV20-1 and J is TRBJ1-1; 7 positions agree with TRBD1. Germline values: CDR1 DFQATT, CDR2 SNEGSKA (reference sequence). The CDR3 length is 12 residues. With 5 bases clipped from V and 5 bases from J, the junction kept 5 bases outside the gene matches. The CDR3, as DNA: TGCAGTGCTGCCGACAGGGTTACTGAAGCTTTCTTT. Translation: CSAADRVTEAFF.

This clonotype was counted many times. The V and J genes are TRBV20-1 and TRBJ2-5, with 7 bases aligning to TRBD1. Germline trimming cut 6 bases from V and 4 bases from J; bases unmatched to any gene: 17. This CDR3 has 16 residues. CDR1 and CDR2 (germline): DFQATT, SNEGSKA (reference sequence). The CDR3: CSATSRLQGRRETQYF. CDR3 DNA: TGCAGTGCGACAAGCCGCTTACAGGGGCGGCGAGAGACCCAGTACTTC.

This clonotype was counted ten times or more. This chain uses TRBV2 with TRBJ2-1; TRBD2 aligns across 8 bases. Germline lookup yields CDR1 SNHLY and CDR2 FYNNEI. The CDR3 sequence is 13 residues long. The junction had 5 bases not matched to a gene; V was cut back by 8 bases and J by 5 bases. The CDR3 sequence: CASSGRGNNEQFF. For the CDR3, the DNA is TGTGCCAGCTCCGGGAGGGGAAACAATGAGCAGTTCTTC.

Only a few counts were recorded for this clonotype. The chain combines TRBV28 with TRBJ2-3; TRBD1 or TRBD2 may be the D gene (5 bases each). Germline CDR1 MDHEN, CDR2 SYDVKM. The CDR3 covers 13 residues. Trimming cost V 8 bases and J 4 bases, with 13 bases left between them. CDR3 bases: TGTGCCAGCCGGGACCCTAAGGCAGATACGCAGTATTTT. It yields the protein CASRDPKADTQYF.

This clonotype was observed many times. V usage is TRBV3-1 and J usage is TRBJ1-1; 7 nucleotides match TRBD1. This CDR3 region has 15 residues. The V gene end was trimmed by 4 bases and the J gene end by 4 bases; junction bases not matched to a gene: 9. Germline-derived CDR1 and CDR2 are LGHDT and YNNKEL (reference sequence). CDR3 in amino acids: CASSPPQQGSTEAFF. The CDR3, as DNA: TGTGCCAGCAGCCCCCCCCAACAGGGGAGCACTGAAGCTTTCTTT.

The CDR3 sequence is CASSPPAGEKETQYF. Here the CDR3 DNA reads TGTGCCAGCAGCCCCCCAGCGGGAGAGAAAGAGACCCAGTACTTC. The chain has TRBV7-9 and TRBJ2-5; 8 bases agree with TRBD2. The CDR3 covers 15 residues. With 5 bases clipped from V and 3 bases from J, the junction kept 8 bases outside the gene matches. CDR1 and CDR2 (germline): SEHNR, FQNEAQ (reference sequence).

The chain has TRBV3-1 and TRBJ1-2; D is uncertain. This CDR3 has 13 residues. Germline CDR1 is LGHDT and CDR2 is YNNKEL (reference sequence). V was clipped by 5 bases and J by 10 bases, with 17 bases between them. CDR3 sequence reads: CASSFRQVVDYTF. Here the CDR3 DNA reads TGTGCCAGCAGCTTTAGGCAGGTCGTGGACTACACCTTC.